The sequence of this T cell receptor (beta chain) was determined in a study of T cell clonotyping in hematopoietic cell transplantation. Study findings and constraints: No sorting was done, leaving CD4 and CD8 contributions mixed. At the given depth, recipient repertoires were over 95% de novo clonotypes. After transplant, recipient diversity fell while pathologically expanded clonotypes grew through day 180.

The repertoire was sequenced with immunoSEQ multiplex PCR; TCRdb's copy has only in-frame clones and lacks some. The table records 30,000 or so clones, about 94% of them present only once. Between the trimmed V and J ends, which lost 5 bases and 6 bases, there was a span of 16 bases. Germline V gene sequence: CDR1 MNHEY, CDR2 SMNVEV (reference sequence). The CDR3 has 14 residues. Samples: about 28 days before transplant, then days 30, 100 and 180 after. A word on this clone: Its target is unknown.

This chain joins TRBV27 and TRBJ1-1, with a tentative D call TRBD1 (6 bases). The material sequenced was PBMCs, taken 100 days after allogeneic stem cell transplant. This receptor was obtained from a female patient between 50 and 59 years old who had an allogeneic stem cell transplant from a related donor, so the T cells may come from the graft donor. Some clones in this sample may be carry-over from other donors' samples. The CDR3 here is CASSLGTPGAEAFF. The CDR3 bases are TGTGCCAGCAGTCTCGGGACACCCGGGGCTGAAGCTTTCTTT.